This T cell receptor (beta chain) stems from a study of human T cells and chemical hapten exposure. Germline V CDR1 and CDR2: PRHDT, FYEKMQ (reference sequence). The CDR3 spans 15 residues. Trimming removed 4 bases at V and 1 base at J, with 11 bases between. Described time point: pre-sensitization, week 0. Indicated treatment: therapeutic diphenylcyclopropenone sensitization with weekly scalp DPC. Total RNA was isolated from unfractionated whole blood. TCRdb recomputed calls from the RACE reads with MiXCR, one row per CDR3 protein. Found here are some 49,000 distinct CDR3 sequences, 9.5% to 10% of them singletons; the top ten hold roughly a tenth. This clonotype was observed a handful of times. The antigen is undetermined. Findings of the study overall: TCRs exceeding a frequency of 1 in 1000 stayed unchanged under DPC sensitization. Expanded TCRs grouped into significantly more large CDR3 similarity clusters than controls produced.

The sequence derives from a woman aged 25 to 39 with alopecia areata. Some clones in this sample may be carry-over from other donors' samples. Specimen: whole blood, collected in connection with sensitization to the hapten diphenylcyclopropenone (DPC). The V gene is TRBV13, the J gene TRBJ2-1; D could derive from TRBD1 or TRBD2 (6 bases each). The DNA for the CDR3 is TGTGCCAGCAGCTCTGGGGGGCCTTCCTACAATGAGCAGTTCTTC. This gives the protein CASSSGGPSYNEQFF.